This T cell receptor beta chain was documented in a study of blood T cell repertoires in COVID-19. Study context: From the United States, Italy and Spain came samples of acute and convalescent COVID-19. T cells, B-cell-depleted T cells, or PBMCs provided the cDNA or gDNA that served as material.

Repertoires were generated with immunoSEQ multiplex PCR, while TCRdb's copy carries only in-frame clones and drops some. The sample holds about 280,000 clones; around 85% are singletons and the top ten take roughly 2.6%. Recruits, aged about 18 to 100 years, lived in 24 US areas. The CDR3 is 13 residues long. V shed 8 bases and J shed 8 bases, with 16 bases lying between them. CDR1 MNHEY and CDR2 SVGAGI come from the germline V gene. This chain connects TRBV6-5 to TRBJ1-5; tentatively, D is TRBD1 (6 bases). The origin of this receptor is a woman in her fifties or sixties who had recovered from COVID-19. The sequencing sample was made of PBMCs or T cells enriched from blood (not recorded which). The CDR3 sequence is CASSQDRSKPQHF. CDR3 DNA sequence: TGTGCCAGCTCTCAAGACAGGAGTAAGCCCCAGCATTTT.